This T cell receptor (beta chain) was retrieved from a study of T-cell reconstitution after alpha-beta-depleted transplantation in children. Study observations and caveats: One year after transplant, T-cell counts and diversity came mostly from newly produced T cells. At around two months after transplant, the alpha-beta T cells were reportedly derived from several hundred expanded clones that came from non-depleted graft cells.

Details on this clonotype: Its antigen is unidentified. The junction departs from the called germline gene at one end, perhaps through a read error.

This sample's TCRbeta library carried unique molecular identifier barcodes. Each CDR3 protein is one row after TCRdb ran MiXCR on the PCR reads. The sample has nearly 200,000 distinct CDR3 sequences, about 6% seen once. The CDR3 covers 13 residues. The material sequenced was PBMCs, taken before TCRalphabeta/CD19-depleted stem cell transplant. The chain carries TRBV5-3 and TRBJ2-7; unclear D gene. TRBV5-3 is an ORF, and what it does is uncertain. The sequence was collected from a girl younger than two with combined immunodeficiency, due to receive a stem cell transplant. CDR3 in DNA: TGTGCCAGCAGCTGCTTCGGCTCCTGGGAGCAGTACTTC. This translates into CASSCFGSWEQYF.